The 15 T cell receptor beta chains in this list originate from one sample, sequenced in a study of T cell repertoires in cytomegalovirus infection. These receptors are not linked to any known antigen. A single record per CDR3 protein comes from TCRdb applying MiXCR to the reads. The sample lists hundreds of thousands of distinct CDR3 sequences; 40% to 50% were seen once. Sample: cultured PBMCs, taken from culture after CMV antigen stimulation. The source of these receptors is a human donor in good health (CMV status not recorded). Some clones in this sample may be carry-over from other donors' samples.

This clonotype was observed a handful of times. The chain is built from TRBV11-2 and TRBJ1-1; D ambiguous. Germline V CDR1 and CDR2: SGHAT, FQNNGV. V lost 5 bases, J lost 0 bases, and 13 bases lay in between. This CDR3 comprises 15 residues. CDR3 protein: CASSPLGRLNTEAFF. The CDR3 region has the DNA TGTGCCAGCAGCCCATTAGGACGGTTGAACACTGAAGCTTTCTTT. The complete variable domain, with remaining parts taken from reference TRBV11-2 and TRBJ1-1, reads EAGVAQSPRYKIIEKRQSVAFWCNPISGHATLYWYQQILGQGPKLLIQFQNNGVVDDSQLPKDRFSAERLKGVDSTLKIQPAKLEDSAVYLCASSPLGRLNTEAFFGQGTRLTVV.

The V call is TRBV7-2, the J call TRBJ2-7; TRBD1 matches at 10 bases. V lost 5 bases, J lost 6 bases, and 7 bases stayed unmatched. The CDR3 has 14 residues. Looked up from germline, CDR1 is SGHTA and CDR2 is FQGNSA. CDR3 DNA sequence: TGTGCCAGCAGCCCCGGGACAGGGGTTGCCGAGCAGTACTTC. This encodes CASSPGTGVAEQYF.

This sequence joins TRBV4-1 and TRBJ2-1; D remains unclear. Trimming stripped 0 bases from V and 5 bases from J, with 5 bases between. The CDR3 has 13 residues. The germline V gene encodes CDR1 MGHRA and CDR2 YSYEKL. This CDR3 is CASSQEWNNEQFF. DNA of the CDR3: TGCGCCAGCAGCCAAGAGTGGAACAATGAGCAGTTCTTC.

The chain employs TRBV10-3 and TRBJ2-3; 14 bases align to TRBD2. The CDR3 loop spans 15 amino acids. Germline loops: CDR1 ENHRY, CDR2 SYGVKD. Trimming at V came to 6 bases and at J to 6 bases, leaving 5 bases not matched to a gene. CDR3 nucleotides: TGTGCCATCAGAACCGGACTAGCGGGGGGTGATACGCAGTATTTT. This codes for CAIRTGLAGGDTQYF.

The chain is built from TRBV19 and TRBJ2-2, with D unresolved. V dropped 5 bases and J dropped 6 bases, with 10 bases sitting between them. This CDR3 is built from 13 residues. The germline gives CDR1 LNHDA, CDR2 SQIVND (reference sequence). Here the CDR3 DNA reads TGTGCCAGTAGTGCCCCCCGTGCCGGGGAGCTGTTTTTT. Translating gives CASSAPRAGELFF.

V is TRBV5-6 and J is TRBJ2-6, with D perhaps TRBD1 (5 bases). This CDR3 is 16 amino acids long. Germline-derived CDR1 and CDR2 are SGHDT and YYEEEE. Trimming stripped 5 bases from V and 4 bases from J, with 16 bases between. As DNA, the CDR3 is TGTGCCAGCAGAAAAATAGGGGCACCCGGGGCCAACGTCCTGACTTTC. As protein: CASRKIGAPGANVLTF.

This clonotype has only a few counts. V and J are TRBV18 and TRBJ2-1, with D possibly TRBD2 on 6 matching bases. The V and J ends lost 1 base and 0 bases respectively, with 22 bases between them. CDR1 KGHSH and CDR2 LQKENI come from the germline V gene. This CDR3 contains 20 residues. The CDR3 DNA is TGTGCCAGCTCACCACAGGGAGGCGTAGTAGGGTATTCCTCCTACAATGAGCAGTTCTTC. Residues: CASSPQGGVVGYSSYNEQFF.

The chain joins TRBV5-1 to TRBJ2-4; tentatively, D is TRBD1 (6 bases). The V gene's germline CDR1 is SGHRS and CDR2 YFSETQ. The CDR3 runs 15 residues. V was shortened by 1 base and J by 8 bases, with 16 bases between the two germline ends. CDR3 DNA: TGCGCCAGCAGCTTGCTGGTAGGGGGTTCGGACATTCAGTACTTC. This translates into CASSLLVGGSDIQYF.

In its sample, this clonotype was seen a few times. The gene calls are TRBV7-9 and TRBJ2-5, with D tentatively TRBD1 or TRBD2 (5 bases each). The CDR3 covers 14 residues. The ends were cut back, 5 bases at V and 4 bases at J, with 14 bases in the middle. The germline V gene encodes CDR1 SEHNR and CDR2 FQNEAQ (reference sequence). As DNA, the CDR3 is TGTGCCAGCAGCCCTCTGGCGAGGGGAGAGACCCAGTACTTC. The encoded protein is CASSPLARGETQYF.

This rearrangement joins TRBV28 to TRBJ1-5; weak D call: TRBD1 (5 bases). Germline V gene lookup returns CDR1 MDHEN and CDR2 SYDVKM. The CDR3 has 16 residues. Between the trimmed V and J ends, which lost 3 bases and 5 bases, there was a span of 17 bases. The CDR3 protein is CASSFLQGRSDQPQHF. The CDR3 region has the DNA TGTGCCAGCAGTTTCTTGCAGGGAAGGTCGGATCAGCCCCAGCATTTT.

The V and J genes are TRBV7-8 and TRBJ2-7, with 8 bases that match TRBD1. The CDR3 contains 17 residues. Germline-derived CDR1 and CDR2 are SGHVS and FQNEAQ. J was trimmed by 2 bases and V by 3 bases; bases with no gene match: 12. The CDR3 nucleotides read TGTGCCAGCAGCTTTTTGAAGGCAGGACAGGGACCCTACGAGCAGTACTTC. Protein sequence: CASSFLKAGQGPYEQYF. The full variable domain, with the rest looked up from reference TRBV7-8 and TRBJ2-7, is GAGVSQSPRYKVAKRGQDVALRCDPISGHVSLFWYQQALGQGPEFLTYFQNEAQLDKSGLPSDRFFAERPEGSVSTLKIQRTQQEDSAVYLCASSFLKAGQGPYEQYFGPGTRLTVT.

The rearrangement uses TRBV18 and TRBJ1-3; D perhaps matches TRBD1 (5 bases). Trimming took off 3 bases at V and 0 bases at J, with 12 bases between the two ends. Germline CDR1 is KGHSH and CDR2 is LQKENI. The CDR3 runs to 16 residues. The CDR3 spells CASSPRDWSSGNTIYF. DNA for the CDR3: TGTGCCAGCTCACCCCGGGACTGGAGCTCTGGAAACACCATATATTTT.

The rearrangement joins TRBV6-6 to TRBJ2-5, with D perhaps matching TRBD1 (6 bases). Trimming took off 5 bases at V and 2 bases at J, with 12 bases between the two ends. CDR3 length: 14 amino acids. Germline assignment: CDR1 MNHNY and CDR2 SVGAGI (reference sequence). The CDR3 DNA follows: TGTGCCAGCAGTGGAAACAGGGTACAAGAGACCCAGTACTTC. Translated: CASSGNRVQETQYF.

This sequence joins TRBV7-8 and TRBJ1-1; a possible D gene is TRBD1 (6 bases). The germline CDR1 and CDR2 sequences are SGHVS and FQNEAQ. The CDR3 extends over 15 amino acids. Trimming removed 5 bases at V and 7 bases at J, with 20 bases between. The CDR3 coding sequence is TGTGCCAGCAGCGTGACTCTCGGGGGCGAAGGTGAAGCTTTCTTT. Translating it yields CASSVTLGGEGEAFF.

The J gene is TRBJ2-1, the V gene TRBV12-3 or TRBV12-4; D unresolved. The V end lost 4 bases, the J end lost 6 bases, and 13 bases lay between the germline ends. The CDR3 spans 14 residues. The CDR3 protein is CASSSSRASNEQFF. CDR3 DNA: TGTGCCAGCAGTTCCTCCCGGGCTAGCAATGAGCAGTTCTTC.